The clone carrying this T cell receptor beta chain came up a few times. Its antigen remains unknown. V was shortened by 2 bases and J by 5 bases, with 10 bases between the two germline ends. Germline lookup yields CDR1 MNHNS and CDR2 SASEGT. The CDR3 is made up of 15 amino acids. The data stem from a study of cytomegalovirus exposure and HLA in healthy donors. PCR primers comprised 60 Vbeta and 13 Jbeta primers. Sequenced by immunoSEQ multiplex PCR; TCRdb stores in-frame clones only, minus some. The sample carries 150,000 to 200,000 clones, around 74% recorded once. Findings and caveats of the study: A later analysis found that most CMV-associated TCR beta chains appeared HLA-restricted. Per published reports, the classifier diagnosed cytomegalovirus status with high specificity and sensitivity. According to a later analysis, donors in an Asian-associated ancestry cluster reportedly had fewer N-insertions than the roughly 720-donor mean.

The clonotype originates from a female donor in good health and CMV-seronegative. V gene TRBV6-1 combines with J gene TRBJ1-6; D perhaps matches TRBD1 (6 bases). The sample consisted of PBMCs. CDR3 residues: CASSELPGDNSPLHF. In nucleotides, the CDR3 is TGTGCCAGCAGTGAACTTCCAGGGGATAATTCACCCCTCCACTTT.